The clone carrying this T cell receptor (beta chain) was counted ten times or more. The target antigen is unknown. The sample is drawn from a study of regulatory T cells in long-lasting Graves disease. The wider study: Graves' patients, newly diagnosed, had taken antithyroid drugs under 3 months.

Time point defined: newly diagnosed GD, antithyroid drugs for less than 3 months. PBMC-extracted RNA yielded the TCR library. Through Arm-PCR of CDR3 regions and iRepertoire HTBI primers, TCR beta libraries were built. TCRdb re-derived calls from the multiplex PCR reads in MiXCR, one entry per CDR3 protein. The sample contains fewer than 500,000 distinct CDR3 sequences, 15% to 20% of which appear only once. Study-wide points: Sample size, which was small, may have reduced accuracy.

Another study also made use of these data, one on T cells in Graves' hyperthyroidism and ophthalmopathy. From that report: Blood also contained most expanded thyroid clonotypes above 0.001.

This clonotype was sampled from a man aged 40-55 years with Graves disease. The sample was peripheral blood mononuclear cells (PBMCs), taken at new diagnosis, from a patient treated with antithyroid drugs.

The CDR3 spells CASSTYRGRTYNEQFF. DNA for the CDR3: TGTGCCAGCAGCACATACAGGGGCCGAACCTACAATGAGCAGTTCTTC. The chain joins TRBV7-8 to TRBJ2-1; 7 bases map to TRBD1. Germline CDR1 is SGHVS and CDR2 is FQNEAQ. There are 16 residues in the CDR3. Trimming cost V 5 bases and J 2 bases; bases outside gene matches: 9.